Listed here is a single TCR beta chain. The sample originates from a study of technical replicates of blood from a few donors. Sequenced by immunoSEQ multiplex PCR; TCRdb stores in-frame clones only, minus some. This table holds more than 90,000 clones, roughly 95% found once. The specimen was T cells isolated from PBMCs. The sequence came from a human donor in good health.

The CDR3 DNA is TGTGCCAGCAGCTTGACAGGAGAAAGCTACGAGCAGTACTTC. This gives the protein CASSLTGESYEQYF. The chain is built from TRBV7-6 and TRBJ2-7, with a tentative D call TRBD1 (6 bases). The CDR3 spans 14 residues. The germline V gene has CDR1 SGHVS and CDR2 FNYEAQ. The ends were cut back, 3 bases at V and 3 bases at J, with 12 bases in the middle. Drawing the rest from reference TRBV7-6 and TRBJ2-7, the complete variable domain is GAGVSQSPRYKVTKRGQDVALRCDPISGHVSLYWYRQALGQGPEFLTYFNYEAQQDKSGLPNDRFSAERPEGSISTLTIQRTEQRDSAMYRCASSLTGESYEQYFGPGTRLTVT.